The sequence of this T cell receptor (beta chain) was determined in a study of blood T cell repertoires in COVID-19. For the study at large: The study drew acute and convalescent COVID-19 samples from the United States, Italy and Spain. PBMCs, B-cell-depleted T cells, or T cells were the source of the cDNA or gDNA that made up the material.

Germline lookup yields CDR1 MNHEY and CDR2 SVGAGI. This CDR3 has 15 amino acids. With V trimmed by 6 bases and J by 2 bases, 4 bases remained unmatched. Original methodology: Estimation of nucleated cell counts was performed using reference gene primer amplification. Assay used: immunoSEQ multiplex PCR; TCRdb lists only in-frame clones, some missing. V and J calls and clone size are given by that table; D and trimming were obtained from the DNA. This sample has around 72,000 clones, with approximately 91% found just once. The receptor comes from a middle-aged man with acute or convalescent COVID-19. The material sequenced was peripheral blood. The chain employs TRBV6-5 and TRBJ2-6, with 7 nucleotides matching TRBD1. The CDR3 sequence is CASRQDRAGANVLTF. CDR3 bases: TGTGCCAGCAGGCAAGACAGGGCTGGGGCCAACGTCCTGACTTTC.